This record concerns one T cell receptor (beta chain) sequence. The target of this receptor is not known. The data derive from a study of cytomegalovirus exposure and HLA in healthy donors (dated by TCRdb to about 2017). General notes on the study: An earlier analysis of several hundred of the donors reported 250 to 350 Gb of sequence data and some 120 million unique TCR beta sequences from 150 million to 200 million T cells. About 300 gigabases of sequencing data and 80 million or so unique TCR sequences were included in an early release covering several hundred HLA-typed donors. Of the 350 to 450 genotyped donors, about 80% fell in the genetic ancestry cluster associated with self-reported Caucasian donors. The aim of the study was to test whether cataloging public T cell receptors could identify signatures of past pathogen exposure. The T cell repertoires of around 730 subjects were profiled by immunosequencing and related to cytomegalovirus serostatus. Besides the first cohort of about 730 subjects, a separate validation cohort made up of roughly 120 different subjects was used. To predict cytomegalovirus infection status, the study combined high-throughput TCR immunosequencing, statistical association of individual TCRs with disease status, and machine learning. A later analysis re-analyzed previously published TCR beta repertoires from 550 to 700 donors and added high-resolution HLA genotyping to study TCR occurrence patterns. Rather than using new phenotypic data, the later analysis identified candidate immune exposures from TCR beta sequences and from how often those sequences occurred across donors. To decide whether each TCR beta V gene segment behaved as functional or pseudogenic, an earlier analysis of fewer than 750 of the donors relied on high-throughput TCR beta sequencing. Donor age, sex, ethnicity and CMV serostatus were compiled together with the repertoire data. A later genetic analysis took genome-wide SNP genotypes for about three fifths of the roughly 670 donors and used that subset as a discovery cohort. All discovery cohort repertoires had been generated on a single sequencing platform. HLA typing covered class I and class II loci at four-digit resolution. The number of typed donors differed by locus: about 629-640 for A, B, C, DRB1 and DQB1; 522 for DQA1; some 590 for DPA1; and around 470 for DPB1. Because of strong linkage in the cohort, five DR-DQ haplotypes were treated as single units for association and clustering. Among some 400 genotyped donors of the cohort, an average of roughly 230,000 unique TCR beta nucleotide sequences was sequenced per donor, of which roughly 18% were non-productive.

Spanning cysteine to phenylalanine, the CDR3 consists of 14 amino acids. The entry retains the CDR3 DNA only, 42 bases that are in frame from base 1. Sequences GTSNPN (CDR1) and SVGIG (CDR2) are obtained from the germline V gene (reference sequence). V loses 5 bases of germline sequence and J loses 6 bases, and the interval between the two ends is 17 bases. In total, more than 500 healthy bone marrow donors made up the cohort. At the time of sampling, all cohort members were nominally healthy, though unrecorded immune exposures were likely present. The donor was CMV seropositive and belonged to the group of about 290 seropositive cohort members. Each donor provided a peripheral blood sample, and peripheral blood mononuclear cells were used for TCR beta sequencing. Genomic DNA was extracted from the blood cell samples with the Qiagen DNeasy Blood Extraction Kit. The method behind the library was the immunoSEQ multiplex PCR assay. For the multiplex PCR, a mixture combining 60 forward primers for TCR Vbeta segments and 13 reverse primers for TCR Jbeta segments was used. The CDR3 region of rearranged TCR beta genes was amplified from genomic DNA by a multiplex PCR assay. The amplified TCR beta libraries were sequenced on the Illumina HiSeq System as 87-base-pair reads. The source study handled its data this way. Across the 670 or so repertoires, a later analysis counted roughly 84 million unique TCR beta chains, around 10 million of which were shared by at least two donors. A nearest-neighbor algorithm error-corrected the raw reads and collapsed the reads into unique sequences, merging closely related sequences to remove PCR and sequencing errors. CDR3 sequences were aligned to IMGT reference sequences to assign V, D and J gene segments. For a sequence to be retained, at least a six-nucleotide match to both a V gene segment and a J gene segment was required. Rearrangements were classified as productive when the CDR3 lacked stop codons and remained in frame with V and J, and all other rearrangements were classified as non-productive. Following IMGT convention, CDR3 was defined as the stretch from the second conserved V-encoded cysteine up to the conserved J-encoded phenylalanine. Sequences without an unambiguous match to a single V gene segment were excluded from the earlier analysis of 500 to 700 of the donors. An earlier analysis of some 500 of the donors classified V segments as functional when productive rearrangements were above 56.7% and as segregating when the standard deviation between donors was above 5%. A statistical classification framework was built to diagnose cytomegalovirus status from the catalog of TCR beta chain sequences. In a later analysis, TCR nucleotide sequences were compared against IMGT/GENE-DB human TR gene sequences so that V and J genes could be assigned. The TCRdist pipeline was used in a later analysis to assign CDR3 sequences and most-parsimonious VDJ recombination scenarios. In a later analysis, every TCR beta chain was defined by the combination of its CDR3 amino acid sequence and its V-gene family, and reads without a unique V-gene family were dropped. As a way to deal with suspected cross-contamination and a sequencing artifact, a later analysis dropped hundreds of nucleotide sequences that were highly shared and had low generation probability. A later analysis calculated a clonal expansion index for each public chain from normalized within-repertoire ranks of inferred template counts. Generation probabilities in a later analysis came from a VDJ recombination model fitted to out-of-frame rearrangements, and those results were checked against IGoR. Hypergeometric tests were used in a later analysis to score TCR-TCR, TCR-HLA and TCR-CMV co-occurrence, with a repertoire-size bias correction applied to the TCR pairs. To estimate false discovery rates, a later analysis permuted the HLA or CMV assignments 20 times. In a later analysis, co-occurring TCRs were grouped using DBSCAN, with TCRdist sequence similarity added in when clustering inside HLA-allele-positive subsets. Repertoires with fewer than 30,000 or more than 120,000 public chains were left out of co-occurrence clustering, as were about five repertoires with anomalous nucleotide sharing. As stored in TCRdb, this immuneACCESS dataset retains in-frame rearrangements with V and J assigned. A fraction of the clones does not appear; measured against another copy, unresolved V genes explain less than half of the discrepancy, and the remainder lacks a known reason. The V and J calls and the clone size are those of that table, but D and trimming were determined from the DNA. This sample's table lists under 70,000 clones. Of the sample, 2.4% falls within the top ten clones.

On the study overall, not on this receptor specifically: A total of some 180 TCR beta chains were listed by the study as associated with cytomegalovirus. Immune exposure information for the cohort was limited to CMV serostatus. A later genetic analysis reported fewer N-insertions in productive TCRs among donors in an Asian-associated ancestry cluster than the roughly 670-donor mean. When HLA alleles, especially DR and DQ, strongly co-occurred, TCR associations were difficult to assign to individual alleles. Several of the top co-occurrence clusters appeared to be linked to parvovirus B19, influenza, CMV and Epstein-Barr virus, according to a later analysis. In vitro tests confirmed that a few of the cytomegalovirus-associated TCR beta chains recognize cytomegalovirus antigens. In a later analysis, TCR association rates were found to vary across HLA loci, with the most associated TCRs seen for DRB1 alleles and the fewest for HLA-C alleles. The authors suggested that the approach could potentially be generalized to other disease states and immunological phenotypes. Only TCR beta chains were sequenced in this cohort, and the absence of alpha or paired-chain data limited detectable features. A further reported finding was that TCR beta sequences accurately predicted the HLA-A and HLA-B alleles for most subjects in the first cohort. An earlier analysis of approximately 540 of the donors showed that most TCR beta V segments appeared in productive rearrangements either about 90% or about 30% of the time, which broadly matched IMGT annotations. While some public TCRs were present in many individuals, most TCR sequences turned up only very rarely across donors. A later analysis found that HLA-associated TCR beta chains were more clonally expanded and had lower generation probabilities than equally common non-associated chains. The classifier was reported to diagnose cytomegalovirus status with high specificity and sensitivity in both the original and validation cohorts. At a false discovery rate of 0.05, a later analysis linked 16,951 TCR beta sequences to specific HLA alleles. Because counts were too low, under 20 rarely observed V segments, including chromosome 9 orphons, were left out of the earlier analysis of some 640 of the donors. In a later genetic analysis, a missense DCLRE1C variant was associated with V-gene and J-gene trimming of TCR beta chains, and the association was replicated in an independent cohort. Sequencing depth was assumed to be roughly uniform across donors in the presence/absence analyses, though that assumption may not hold. Linkage disequilibrium might explain the correlated functional status among segregating V segments, but an unknown experimental factor could not be ruled out. Some IMGT-functional V segments, including TRBV6-2 and TRBV6-3, could not be told apart with the 87-base-pair reads, so those segments were excluded. Because some donors lacked HLA typing at each locus, the association tests relied only on the typed subset. A cluster of highly shared sequence variants was judged likely to be a technical artifact of the sequencing pipeline. In a later analysis, most CMV-associated TCR beta chains were found to appear HLA-restricted, with HLA associations seemingly driven largely by CMV exposure.

Sequencing input: PBMCs. The chain uses TRBV30 and TRBJ1-5, with the D gene too uncertain to name. The TCR sequence derives from a female donor in good health and CMV-seropositive. The CDR3 sequence is CAWGGITEGQPQHF. The DNA sequence follows: TGTGCCTGGGGAGGAATTACCGAGGGTCAGCCCCAGCATTTT.